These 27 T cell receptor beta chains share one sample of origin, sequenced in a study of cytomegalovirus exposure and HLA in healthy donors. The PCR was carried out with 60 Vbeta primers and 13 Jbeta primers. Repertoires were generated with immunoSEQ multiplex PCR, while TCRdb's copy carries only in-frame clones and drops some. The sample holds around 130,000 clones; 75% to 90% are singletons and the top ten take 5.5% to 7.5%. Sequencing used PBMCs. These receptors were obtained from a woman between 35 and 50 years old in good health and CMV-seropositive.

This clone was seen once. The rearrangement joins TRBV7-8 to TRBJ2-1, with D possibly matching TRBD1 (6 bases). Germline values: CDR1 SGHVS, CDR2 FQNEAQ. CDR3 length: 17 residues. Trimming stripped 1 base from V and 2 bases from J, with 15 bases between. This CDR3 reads CASSLESNRDTYNEQFF. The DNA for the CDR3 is TGTGCCAGCAGCTTAGAGTCGAATCGGGACACCTACAATGAGCAGTTCTTC.

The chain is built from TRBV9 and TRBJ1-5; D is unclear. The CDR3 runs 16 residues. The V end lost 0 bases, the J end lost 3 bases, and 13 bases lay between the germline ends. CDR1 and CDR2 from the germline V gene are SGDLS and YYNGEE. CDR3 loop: CASSVGAGSANQPQHF. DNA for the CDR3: TGTGCCAGCAGCGTAGGGGCAGGCTCCGCCAATCAGCCCCAGCATTTT.

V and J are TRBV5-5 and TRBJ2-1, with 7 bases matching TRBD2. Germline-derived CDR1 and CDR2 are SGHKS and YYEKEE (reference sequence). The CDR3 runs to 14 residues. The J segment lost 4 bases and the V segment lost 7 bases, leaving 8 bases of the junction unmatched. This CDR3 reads CASGQREAYNEQFF. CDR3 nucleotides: TGTGCCAGCGGCCAACGGGAGGCTTACAATGAGCAGTTCTTC.

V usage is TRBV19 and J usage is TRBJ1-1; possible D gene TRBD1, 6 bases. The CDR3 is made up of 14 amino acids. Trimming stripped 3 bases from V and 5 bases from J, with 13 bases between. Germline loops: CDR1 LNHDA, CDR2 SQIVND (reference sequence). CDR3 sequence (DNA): TGTGCCAGTAGTATGGTCAGGGGTAGGACTGAAGCTTTCTTT. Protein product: CASSMVRGRTEAFF.

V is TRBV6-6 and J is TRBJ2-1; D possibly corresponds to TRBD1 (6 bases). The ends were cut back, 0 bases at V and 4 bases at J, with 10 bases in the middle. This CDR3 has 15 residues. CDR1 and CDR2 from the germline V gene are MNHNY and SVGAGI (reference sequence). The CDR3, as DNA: TGTGCCAGCAGTTACTCTGGCACAGGGTACAATGAGCAGTTCTTC. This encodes CASSYSGTGYNEQFF.

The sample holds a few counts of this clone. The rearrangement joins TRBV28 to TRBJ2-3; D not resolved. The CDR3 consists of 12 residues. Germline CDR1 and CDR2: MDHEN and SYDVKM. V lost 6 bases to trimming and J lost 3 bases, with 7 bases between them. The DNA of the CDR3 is TGTGCCAGCAGCACAGTTACAGATACGCAGTATTTT. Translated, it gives CASSTVTDTQYF.

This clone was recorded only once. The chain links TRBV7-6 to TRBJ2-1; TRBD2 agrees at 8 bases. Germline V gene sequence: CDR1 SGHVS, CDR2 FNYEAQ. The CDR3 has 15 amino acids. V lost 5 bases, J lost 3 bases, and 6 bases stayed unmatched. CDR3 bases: TGTGCCAGCAGCGCCACTAGCGGATACTACAATGAGCAGTTCTTC. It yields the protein CASSATSGYYNEQFF.

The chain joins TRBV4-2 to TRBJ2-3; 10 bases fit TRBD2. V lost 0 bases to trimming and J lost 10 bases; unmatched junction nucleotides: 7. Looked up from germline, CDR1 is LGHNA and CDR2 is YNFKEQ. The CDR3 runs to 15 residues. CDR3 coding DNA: TGTGCCAGCAGCCAAGAGGAGCGGGAGGGCTCGGCGCAGTATTTT. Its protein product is CASSQEEREGSAQYF.

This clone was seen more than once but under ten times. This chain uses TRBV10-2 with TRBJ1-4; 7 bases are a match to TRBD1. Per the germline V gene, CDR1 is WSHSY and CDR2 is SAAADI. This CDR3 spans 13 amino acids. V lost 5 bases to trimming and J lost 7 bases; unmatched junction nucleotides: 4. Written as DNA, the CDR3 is TGCGCCAGCAGTAAGGGGGCAACTGAAAAACTGTTTTTT. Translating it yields CASSKGATEKLFF.

CDR3 DNA: TGTGCCAGCTCATCGGGACAGGGGGCTGCCACCGGGGAGCTGTTTTTT. Translating gives CASSSGQGAATGELFF. The chain uses TRBV18 and TRBJ2-2, with 12 bases fitting TRBD1. CDR1 is KGHSH, CDR2 LQKENI, per germline. The CDR3 has 16 amino acids. The junction had 5 bases not matched to a gene; V was cut back by 5 bases and J by 4 bases.

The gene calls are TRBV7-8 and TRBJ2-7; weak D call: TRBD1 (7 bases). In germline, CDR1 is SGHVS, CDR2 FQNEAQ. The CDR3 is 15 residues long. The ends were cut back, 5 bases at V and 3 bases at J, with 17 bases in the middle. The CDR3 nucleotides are TGTGCCAGCAGCGGCCGGGGGACAGCGGGCTACGAGCAGTACTTC. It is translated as CASSGRGTAGYEQYF.

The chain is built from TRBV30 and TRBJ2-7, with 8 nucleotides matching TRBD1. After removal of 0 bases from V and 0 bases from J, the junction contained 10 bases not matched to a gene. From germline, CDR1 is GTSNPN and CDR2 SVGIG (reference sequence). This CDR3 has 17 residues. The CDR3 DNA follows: TGTGCCTGGAGTGTACGAGTTGCAGGGGGCTACTCCTACGAGCAGTACTTC. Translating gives CAWSVRVAGGYSYEQYF.

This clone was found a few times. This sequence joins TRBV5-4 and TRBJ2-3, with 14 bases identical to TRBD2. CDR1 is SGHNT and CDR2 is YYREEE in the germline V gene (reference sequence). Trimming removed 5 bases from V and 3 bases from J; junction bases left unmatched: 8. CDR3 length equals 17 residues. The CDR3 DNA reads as TGTGCCAGCAGACTAGGACTAGCGGGAGGTAATACAGATACGCAGTATTTT. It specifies CASRLGLAGGNTDTQYF.

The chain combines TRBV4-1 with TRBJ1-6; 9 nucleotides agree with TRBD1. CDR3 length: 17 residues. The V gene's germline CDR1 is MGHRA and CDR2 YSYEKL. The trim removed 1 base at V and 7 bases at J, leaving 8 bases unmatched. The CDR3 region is CASSQVRDGTGNSPLHF. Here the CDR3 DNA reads TGCGCCAGCAGCCAAGTGAGGGATGGGACAGGGAATTCACCCCTCCACTTT.

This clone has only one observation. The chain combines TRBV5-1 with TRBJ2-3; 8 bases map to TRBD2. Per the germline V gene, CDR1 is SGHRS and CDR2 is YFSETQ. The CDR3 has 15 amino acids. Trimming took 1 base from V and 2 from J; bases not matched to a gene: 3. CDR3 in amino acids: CASSLTGGPTDTQYF. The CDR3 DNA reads TGCGCCAGCAGCTTGACGGGAGGGCCCACAGATACGCAGTATTTT.

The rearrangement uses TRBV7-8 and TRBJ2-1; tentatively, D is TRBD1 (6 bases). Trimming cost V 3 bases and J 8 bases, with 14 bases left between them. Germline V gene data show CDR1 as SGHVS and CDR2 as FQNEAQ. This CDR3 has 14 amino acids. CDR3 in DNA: TGTGCCAGCAGCTTGGGGGCACAGAGGGATGAGCAGTTCTTC. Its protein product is CASSLGAQRDEQFF.

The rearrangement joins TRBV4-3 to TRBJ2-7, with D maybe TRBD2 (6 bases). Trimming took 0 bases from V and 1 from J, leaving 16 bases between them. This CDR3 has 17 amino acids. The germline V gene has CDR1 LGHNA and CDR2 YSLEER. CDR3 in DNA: TGCGCCAGCAGCCAAGATCTAGCCGGGACTGATTCCTACGAGCAGTACTTC. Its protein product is CASSQDLAGTDSYEQYF.

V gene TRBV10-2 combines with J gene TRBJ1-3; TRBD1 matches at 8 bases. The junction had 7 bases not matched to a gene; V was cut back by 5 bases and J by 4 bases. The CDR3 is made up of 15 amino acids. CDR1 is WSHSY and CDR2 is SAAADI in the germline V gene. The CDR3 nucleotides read TGCGCCAGCAGTCCCGGACAGGGAACAGGAAACACCATATATTTT. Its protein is CASSPGQGTGNTIYF.

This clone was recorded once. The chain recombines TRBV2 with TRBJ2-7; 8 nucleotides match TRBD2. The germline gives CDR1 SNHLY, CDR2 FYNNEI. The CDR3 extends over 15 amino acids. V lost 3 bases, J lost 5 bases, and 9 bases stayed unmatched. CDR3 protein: CASSDSGSPSNEQYF. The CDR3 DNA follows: TGTGCCAGCAGTGACAGCGGGAGTCCCTCTAACGAGCAGTACTTC.

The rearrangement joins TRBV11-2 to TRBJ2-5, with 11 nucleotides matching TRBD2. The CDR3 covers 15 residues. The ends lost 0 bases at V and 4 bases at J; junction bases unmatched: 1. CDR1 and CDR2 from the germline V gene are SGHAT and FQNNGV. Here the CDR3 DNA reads TGTGCCAGCAGCTTAGATGGACTAGCGGGAGAGACCCAGTACTTC. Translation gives CASSLDGLAGETQYF.

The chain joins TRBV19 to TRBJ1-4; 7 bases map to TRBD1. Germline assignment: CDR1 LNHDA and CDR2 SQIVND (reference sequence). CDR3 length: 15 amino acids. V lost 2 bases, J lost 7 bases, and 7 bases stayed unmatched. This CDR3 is CASSIFRQGGEKLFF. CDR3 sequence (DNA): TGTGCCAGTAGTATATTTCGACAGGGTGGTGAAAAACTGTTTTTT.

CDR3 region: CASSTPQGTNEKLFF. CDR3 bases: TGTGCCAGTAGTACACCACAGGGCACTAATGAAAAACTGTTTTTT. V and J are TRBV19 and TRBJ1-4, with D maybe TRBD1 (6 bases). V was clipped by 4 bases and J by 2 bases, with 11 bases between them. This CDR3 region has 15 residues. Germline CDR1 is LNHDA and CDR2 is SQIVND (reference sequence). The full variable domain, its missing parts supplied by reference TRBV19 and TRBJ1-4, is DGGITQSPKYLFRKEGQNVTLSCEQNLNHDAMYWYRQDPGQGLRLIYYSQIVNDFQKGDIAEGYSVSREKKESFPLTVTSAQKNPTAFYLCASSTPQGTNEKLFFGSGTQLSVL.

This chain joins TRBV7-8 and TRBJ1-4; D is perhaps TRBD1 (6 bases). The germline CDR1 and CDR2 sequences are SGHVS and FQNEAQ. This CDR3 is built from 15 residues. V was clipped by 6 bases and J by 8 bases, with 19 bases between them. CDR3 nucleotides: TGTGCCAGCAGTACTACAGGGTCTAGGGGAGAAAAACTGTTTTTT. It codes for CASSTTGSRGEKLFF.

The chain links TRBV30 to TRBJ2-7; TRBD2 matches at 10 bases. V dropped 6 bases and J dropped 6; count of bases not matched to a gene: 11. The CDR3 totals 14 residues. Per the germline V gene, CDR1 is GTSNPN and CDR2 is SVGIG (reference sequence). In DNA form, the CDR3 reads TGTGCCTGCCGCAGCGGGGGGGCCGTTCGCGAGCAGTACTTC. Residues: CACRSGGAVREQYF.

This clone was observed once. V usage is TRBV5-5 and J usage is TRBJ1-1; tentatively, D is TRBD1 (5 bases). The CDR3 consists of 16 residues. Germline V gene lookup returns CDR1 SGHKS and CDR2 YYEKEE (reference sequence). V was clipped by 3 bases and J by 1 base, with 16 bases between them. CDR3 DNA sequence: TGTGCCAGCAGCTCCTCCAGCAGGGCAGGGAACACTGAAGCTTTCTTT. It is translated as CASSSSSRAGNTEAFF.

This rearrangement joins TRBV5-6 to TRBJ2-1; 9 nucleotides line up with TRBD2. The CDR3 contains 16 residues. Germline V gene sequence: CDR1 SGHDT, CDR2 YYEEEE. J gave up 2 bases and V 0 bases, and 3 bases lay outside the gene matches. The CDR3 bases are TGTGCCAGCAGCTTGGGAGGCGGGGGGGCCTACAATGAGCAGTTCTTC. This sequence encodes CASSLGGGGAYNEQFF.

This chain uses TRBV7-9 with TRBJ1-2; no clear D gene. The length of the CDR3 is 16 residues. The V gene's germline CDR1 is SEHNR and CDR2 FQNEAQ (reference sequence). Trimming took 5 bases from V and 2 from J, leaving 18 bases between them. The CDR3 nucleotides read TGTGCCAGCAGCAAGTCGAGTCAGGCTCACAACTATGGCTACACCTTC. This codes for CASSKSSQAHNYGYTF.